These 18 T cell receptor beta chains originate from one sample sequenced in a study of early T cells in non-severe SARS-CoV-2 infection. TCRdb re-derived calls from the 5' RACE reads in MiXCR, one entry per CDR3 protein. The table has about 35,000 distinct CDR3 sequences, 5.5% seen once. This sample comprised whole blood, obtained at baseline. The receptors shown here come from an adult who was a healthcare worker with PCR-confirmed SARS-CoV-2 infection or an uninfected control (not recorded which).

This clonotype occurred many times. The gene calls are TRBV9 and TRBJ2-3, with 8 bases matching TRBD1. The CDR3 consists of 17 residues. After removal of 4 bases from V and 4 bases from J, the junction contained 14 bases not matched to a gene. Germline V gene sequence: CDR1 SGDLS, CDR2 YYNGEE. This chain's CDR3 is CASSSTPTGVVADTQYF. DNA for the CDR3: TGTGCCAGCAGCTCGACCCCGACAGGGGTTGTGGCAGATACGCAGTATTTT. The entire variable domain, with the rest obtained from reference TRBV9 and TRBJ2-3, is as follows: DSGVTQTPKHLITATGQRVTLRCSPRSGDLSVYWYQQSLDQGLQFLIQYYNGEERAKGNILERFSAQQFPDLHSELNLSSLELGDSALYFCASSSTPTGVVADTQYFGPGTRLTVL.

This clonotype occurred many times. The rearrangement joins TRBV20-1 to TRBJ2-1, with 9 bases identical to TRBD2. V lost 3 bases, J lost 2 bases, and 5 bases stayed unmatched. This CDR3 comprises 15 residues. CDR1 and CDR2 from the germline V gene are DFQATT and SNEGSKA (reference sequence). The CDR3 region is CSASQAGGAYNEQFF. The CDR3 DNA follows: TGCAGTGCTAGCCAGGCGGGGGGGGCCTACAATGAGCAGTTCTTC.

The genes are TRBV3-1 and TRBJ2-5, with D possibly matching TRBD1 (6 bases). The length of the CDR3 is 15 residues. Germline V gives CDR1 LGHDT, CDR2 YNNKEL (reference sequence). The germline V and J ends were trimmed by 1 base and 4 bases, with 13 bases remaining between them. This CDR3 reads CASSQAPGDGETQYF. Here the CDR3 DNA reads TGTGCCAGCAGCCAAGCCCCAGGGGACGGAGAGACCCAGTACTTC.

This sequence joins TRBV4-1 and TRBJ2-7; TRBD2 aligns across 9 bases. The CDR3 is made up of 15 amino acids. CDR1 is MGHRA, CDR2 YSYEKL, per germline. Trimming removed 4 bases from V and 7 bases from J; junction bases left unmatched: 11. For the CDR3, the DNA is TGCGCCAGCAGCCCTCAGGTAGCGGGAGTAGGAGAGCAGTACTTC. It codes for CASSPQVAGVGEQYF.

The rearrangement joins TRBV10-3 to TRBJ2-3; tentatively, D is TRBD1 (5 bases). Germline assignment: CDR1 ENHRY and CDR2 SYGVKD. The CDR3 length is 12 residues. V was pared by 11 bases and J by 2 bases, with 11 bases between. The CDR3 loop is CAAGLATDTQYF. CDR3 nucleotides: TGTGCCGCAGGGTTGGCCACAGATACGCAGTATTTT.

This clonotype was counted many times. The chain carries TRBV7-2 and TRBJ2-2; TRBD1 agrees at 10 bases. After removal of 5 bases from V and 3 bases from J, the junction contained 9 bases not matched to a gene. Germline loops: CDR1 SGHTA, CDR2 FQGNSA. The CDR3 sequence is 17 residues long. This CDR3 reads CASSLKGQGRYTGELFF. The CDR3 DNA reads TGTGCCAGCAGCCTTAAGGGACAGGGGCGTTACACCGGGGAGCTGTTTTTT.

This clonotype was seen many times. The J gene is TRBJ2-1, the V gene TRBV7-2; weak D call: TRBD1 (5 bases). Trimming took off 2 bases at V and 10 bases at J, with 9 bases between the two ends. CDR1 is SGHTA and CDR2 is FQGNSA in the germline V gene. This CDR3 contains 12 residues. Here the CDR3 DNA reads TGTGCCAGCAGCTTACAGGGTGCCGAGCAGTTCTTC. It yields the protein CASSLQGAEQFF.

V gene TRBV20-1 combines with J gene TRBJ2-7; D ambiguous. The CDR3 runs to 14 residues. Germline V CDR1 and CDR2: DFQATT, SNEGSKA (reference sequence). Trimming pared 0 bases from V and 7 bases from J, leaving 16 bases between. CDR3 bases: TGCAGTGCTAGAGAGTCCCTTTTTTTGCGGGAGCAGTACTTC. This sequence encodes CSARESLFLREQYF.

This clonotype has at least ten counts. The chain has TRBV9 and TRBJ2-1, with D unresolved. The CDR3 extends over 13 amino acids. Deletions cut 0 bases from V and 4 bases from J, with 5 bases between. The V gene's germline CDR1 is SGDLS and CDR2 YYNGEE. DNA for the CDR3: TGTGCCAGCAGCGTAGCGGAGTACAATGAGCAGTTCTTC. Encoded protein: CASSVAEYNEQFF.

This clonotype came up many times. The J gene is TRBJ2-3, the V gene TRBV10-3, with 8 positions matching TRBD2. The CDR3 spans 18 residues. Trimming took 10 bases from V and 3 from J; bases not matched to a gene: 21. Germline V gene sequence: CDR1 ENHRY, CDR2 SYGVKD. This chain's CDR3 is CATQKGVRSGSSTDTQYF. CDR3 nucleotides: TGTGCCACCCAGAAAGGGGTACGGAGCGGGAGCAGTACAGATACGCAGTATTTT.

Many counts were recorded for this clonotype. This chain connects TRBV9 to TRBJ2-3, with D unresolved. The V and J ends lost 4 bases and 4 bases respectively, with 16 bases between them. CDR3 length equals 15 residues. CDR1 is SGDLS, CDR2 YYNGEE, per germline. CDR3 sequence: CASSQARAAADTQYF. The DNA for the CDR3 is TGTGCCAGCAGCCAAGCCCGGGCGGCTGCAGATACGCAGTATTTT.

Relative to its sample, this clonotype is medium-sized. The genes are TRBV12-3 or TRBV12-4 and TRBJ1-5, with D uncertain. V was pared by 3 bases and J by 10 bases, with 10 bases between. The CDR3 covers 12 residues. The CDR3 DNA reads TGTGCCAGCAGTTTGGGCCTGGCTCCCCAGCATTTT. Protein sequence: CASSLGLAPQHF.

This clonotype came up many times. The chain employs TRBV7-3 and TRBJ1-1, with a possible D match to TRBD1 (5 bases). V dropped 8 bases and J dropped 0 bases, with 13 bases sitting between them. Germline CDR1 reads SGHTA; CDR2 reads FQGTGA. The CDR3 spans 14 residues. CDR3 amino acids: CASSTGGLNTEAFF. In DNA form, the CDR3 reads TGTGCCAGCTCAACAGGAGGACTGAACACTGAAGCTTTCTTT. The variable domain in full, completed from reference TRBV7-3 and TRBJ1-1, reads GAGVSQTPSNKVTEKGKYVELRCDPISGHTALYWYRQSLGQGPEFLIYFQGTGAADDSGLPNDRFFAVRPEGSVSTLKIQRTERGDSAVYLCASSTGGLNTEAFFGQGTRLTVV.

The sample holds many counts of this clonotype. The chain uses TRBV6-1 and TRBJ1-2; maybe TRBD1 (6 bases). Germline V gives CDR1 MNHNS, CDR2 SASEGT. Trimming stripped 9 bases from V and 5 bases from J, with 16 bases between. The CDR3 is 13 amino acids. DNA for the CDR3: TGTGCCAGTCTCTCCACAGGGTGGTATGGCTACACCTTC. It specifies CASLSTGWYGYTF.

The V and J genes are TRBV19 and TRBJ2-7; 10 bases are a match to TRBD1. The CDR3 covers 15 residues. V shed 5 bases, J shed 5 bases, and the junction held 9 bases outside the gene matches. Per the germline V gene, CDR1 is LNHDA and CDR2 is SQIVND (reference sequence). CDR3 nucleotides: TGTGCCAGTAGTCCGCCCGGGACAGGGGACCACGAGCAGTACTTC. Translation gives CASSPPGTGDHEQYF.

This clonotype turned up a few times. The V gene is TRBV4-2, the J gene TRBJ2-5; 10 bases line up with TRBD1. Germline CDR1 and CDR2: LGHNA and YNFKEQ. CDR3 length: 16 residues. The trim removed 1 base at V and 5 bases at J, leaving 7 bases unmatched. For the CDR3, the DNA is TGTGCCAGCAGCCAAGCTCGGACAGGGGGGTCGGAGACCCAGTACTTC. As protein: CASSQARTGGSETQYF.

This clonotype was counted at least ten times. V gene TRBV11-3 combines with J gene TRBJ2-3; the D gene could be TRBD1 or TRBD2 (6 bases each). Germline CDR1 SGHNT, CDR2 YENEEA. The V end was cut by 5 bases, the J end by 6 bases, with 21 bases between. The CDR3 is made up of 16 amino acids. The CDR3 coding sequence is TGTGCCAGCAGCCTCCCTAGGGGAAAAGGGGGGGATACGCAGTATTTT. Translated: CASSLPRGKGGDTQYF.

The rearrangement links TRBV7-6 to TRBJ2-5, with 8 positions matching TRBD2. CDR1 SGHVS and CDR2 FNYEAQ come from the germline V gene. The CDR3 loop spans 15 amino acids. The junction had 5 bases not matched to a gene; V was cut back by 3 bases and J by 2 bases. CDR3 bases: TGTGCCAGCAGCTTTGGCGGGGGGACTCAAGAGACCCAGTACTTC. It translates to CASSFGGGTQETQYF.